This paragraph reports one T cell receptor beta chain. Its specific antigen is unknown. Nothing much larger sits one base from this clone, and base qualities are not available. The source of the sample is a study of blood T cell repertoires in COVID-19 (dated by TCRdb to the early 2020s). In the study overall: Samples from collaborators originated in the United States, Italy and Spain and spanned both the acute and convalescent phases of COVID-19. The sample metadata nearly always contained a de-identified subject ID, COVID-19 status, age in years and sex. The material from the prospective study consisted of cDNA or gDNA derived from T cells, B-cell-depleted T cells, or PBMCs. The dataset comprised deeply sampled blood TCRbeta repertoires from subjects exposed to, actively infected with, or recovered from COVID-19. Where HLA class I and class II types were available, the types were taken from metadata supplied by the sample provider, not from assay-based typing. Samples were obtained from the ongoing ImmuneRACE study (first 160 participants) and from over 1,000 subjects provided by 6 global collaborators. The repertoires were made available in a free public database intended to serve as a resource for research on the immune response to SARS-CoV-2.

TCRbeta CDR3 regions were amplified from genomic DNA using the immunoSEQ Assay, a bias-controlled multiplex PCR. The authors processed their data as follows. Nucleated cell counts per sample were estimated from amplification of reference gene primers within the assay. To quantify the absolute abundance of each unique TCRbeta CDR3 rearrangement, sequence reads were collapsed and filtered. Productive Simpson clonality was computed per sample as the square root of Simpson's diversity index over productive rearrangements. The source is immuneACCESS, and TCRdb retained only in-frame sequences with V and J called. Part of the clones is not carried over; for the studies checked, unresolved V genes explain less than half of this, and the remainder is unexplained. V, J and clone size derive from that table, while D and trimming were established from the DNA sequence. Present in this sample are about 180,000 clones, 86% of which were seen just once. The ten largest clones capture 7% to 10% of the sample.

Summary of the overall study and its limitations: The amount of clinical and demographic metadata varied by source and participant and was provided uncurated.

Participants in the prospective study were aged about 18 to 89 years, lived in under 30 United States geographic areas, and enrolled through a virtual design. In the prospective study, participants were assigned to cohorts based on the clinical history participants reported in a screening survey and a study questionnaire. For ImmuneRACE Cohort 3, a participant was defined as recovered based on two consecutive negative NP/OP PCR tests, clearance by a healthcare professional, or resolution of symptoms. In the prospective study, mobile phlebotomists collected whole blood, serum and a nasopharyngeal or oropharyngeal swab from each participant. Prospective study participants could optionally give additional blood draws and questionnaires over a 2-month period. Prospective study blood samples were shipped either frozen or at room temperature before DNA extraction. The CDR3 has 15 amino acids, counting the end cysteine and phenylalanine. Only CDR3 DNA is held: 45 bases, read in frame from base 1. Germline trimming: 4 bases from V, 6 bases from J; junction bases outside gene matches: 7. Per the germline V gene, SGHRS is the CDR1 and YFSETQ is the CDR2.

The sequence joins TRBV5-1 to TRBJ2-1, and TRBD2 matches 10 of the central bases. The source is a woman aged 25-40 years who had recovered from COVID-19. Sequencing was performed on PBMCs or T cells enriched from blood (not recorded which). The encoded CDR3 is CASSRERTSGNEQFF. The DNA reads TGCGCCAGCAGCCGGGAAAGGACTAGCGGCAATGAGCAGTTCTTC.